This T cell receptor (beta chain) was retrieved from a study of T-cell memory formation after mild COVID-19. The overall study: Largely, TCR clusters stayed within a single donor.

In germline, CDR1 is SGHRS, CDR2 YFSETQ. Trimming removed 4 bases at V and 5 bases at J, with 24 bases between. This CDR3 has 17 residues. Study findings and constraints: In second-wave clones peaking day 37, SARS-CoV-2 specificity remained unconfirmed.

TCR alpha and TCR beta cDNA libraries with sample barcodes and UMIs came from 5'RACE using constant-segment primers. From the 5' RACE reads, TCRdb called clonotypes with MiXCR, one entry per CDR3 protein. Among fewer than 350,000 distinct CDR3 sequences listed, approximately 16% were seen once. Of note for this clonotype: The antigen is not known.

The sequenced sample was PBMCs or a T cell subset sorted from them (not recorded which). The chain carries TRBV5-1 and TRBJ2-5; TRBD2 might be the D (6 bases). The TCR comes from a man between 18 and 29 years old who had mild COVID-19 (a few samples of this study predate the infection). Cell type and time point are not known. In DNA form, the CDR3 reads TGCGCCAGCAGCCGTGCCCTTAGCGGAGACCCTAAGGAGACCCAGTACTTC. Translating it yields CASSRALSGDPKETQYF.